The 17 T cell receptor beta chains listed next were all sequenced from one sample in a study of shared clonotypes between healthy human individuals. Clones were sequenced by immunoSEQ multiplex PCR, and TCRdb holds only the in-frame ones, with some missing. In the table there are 520,000 or so clones, approximately 79% of which are singletons. Source material: PBMCs. The receptors derive from a woman in her 40s in good health. Some clones in this sample may be carry-over from other donors' samples.

The chain uses TRBV27 and TRBJ2-1; unclear D gene. V lost 8 bases, J lost 6 bases, and 23 bases lay in between. Germline assignment: CDR1 MNHEY and CDR2 SMNVEV (reference sequence). The CDR3 totals 16 residues. CDR3 sequence reads: CASVPVFGSRVNEQFF. Written as DNA, the CDR3 is TGTGCCAGCGTGCCCGTTTTCGGGTCAAGGGTCAATGAGCAGTTCTTC.

The chain combines TRBV2 with TRBJ1-5; tentatively, D is TRBD1 (5 bases). Trimming took off 1 base at V and 7 bases at J, with 11 bases between the two ends. The germline V gene encodes CDR1 SNHLY and CDR2 FYNNEI. This CDR3 is 14 amino acids long. CDR3 region: CASSEGQGVQPQHF. For the CDR3, the DNA is TGTGCCAGCAGTGAAGGGCAGGGTGTACAGCCCCAGCATTTT.

This chain links TRBV6-6 with TRBJ2-1; D may be TRBD1 or TRBD2 (6 bases each). Germline V gene lookup returns CDR1 MNHNY and CDR2 SVGAGI (reference sequence). The CDR3 loop spans 15 amino acids. Deletions cut 10 bases from V and 0 bases from J, with 16 bases between. The CDR3 loop reads CATGGGTVSYNEQFF. The CDR3 DNA sequence: TGTGCCACCGGGGGCGGGACGGTCTCCTACAATGAGCAGTTCTTC.

This clone has only a few counts. CDR3 coding DNA: TGTGCCAGCAGCCAGACAGGGCCCACCGGGGAGCTGTTTTTT. Amino acids: CASSQTGPTGELFF. V and J are TRBV14 and TRBJ2-2; the match to TRBD1 covers 7 bases. With 3 bases clipped from V and 4 bases from J, the junction kept 2 bases outside the gene matches. The germline gives CDR1 SGHDN, CDR2 FVKESK. The CDR3 runs to 14 residues.

This chain joins TRBV2 and TRBJ1-4, with D unclear. The CDR3 is made up of 16 amino acids. Germline CDR1 is SNHLY and CDR2 is FYNNEI. With 8 bases removed from V and 3 bases from J, the gap between germline ends came to 19 bases. The CDR3 reads CASCPGGLPSNEKLFF. CDR3 DNA: TGTGCCAGCTGCCCTGGAGGTCTCCCCTCTAATGAAAAACTGTTTTTT.

The V and J genes are TRBV11-2 and TRBJ2-1; 10 nucleotides agree with TRBD2. The trim removed 3 bases at V and 0 bases at J, leaving 8 bases unmatched. This CDR3 has 18 amino acids. Germline CDR1 and CDR2: SGHAT and FQNNGV. The CDR3 spells CASSFGAGGQSSYNEQFF. CDR3 coding DNA: TGTGCCAGCAGCTTTGGAGCGGGAGGGCAAAGCTCCTACAATGAGCAGTTCTTC.

The V gene is TRBV5-4, the J gene TRBJ2-5; TRBD1 matches at 10 bases. This CDR3 has 14 amino acids. V was clipped by 3 bases and J by 4 bases; unmatched bases: 3. The germline V gene encodes CDR1 SGHNT and CDR2 YYREEE (reference sequence). Written as DNA, the CDR3 is TGTGCCAGCAGCTCCCGGACAGGGGGAGAGACCCAGTACTTC. It specifies CASSSRTGGETQYF.

This sequence joins TRBV7-3 and TRBJ2-2; 8 bases align to TRBD1. This CDR3 comprises 16 residues. The V segment lost 5 bases and the J segment 8 bases; nucleotides outside the gene matches: 13. CDR1 SGHTA and CDR2 FQGTGA come from the germline V gene. This CDR3 is CASSVLGQGSSGELFF. CDR3 DNA: TGTGCCAGCAGCGTACTAGGACAGGGTTCGTCGGGGGAGCTGTTTTTT. The entire variable domain, with the rest obtained from reference TRBV7-3 and TRBJ2-2, is as follows: GAGVSQTPSNKVTEKGKYVELRCDPISGHTALYWYRQSLGQGPEFLIYFQGTGAADDSGLPNDRFFAVRPEGSVSTLKIQRTERGDSAVYLCASSVLGQGSSGELFFGEGSRLTVL.

This chain uses TRBV15 with TRBJ2-7; TRBD1 aligns across 8 bases. This CDR3 spans 14 amino acids. The germline V gene encodes CDR1 LNHNV and CDR2 YYDKDF (reference sequence). Losses at the gene ends were 0 bases for V and 3 bases for J; bases not matched to a gene: 1. The CDR3 reads CATSRDRGLYEQYF. The CDR3 bases are TGTGCCACCAGCAGAGACAGGGGGCTCTACGAGCAGTACTTC. Full variable domain (missing parts from reference TRBV15 and TRBJ2-7): DAMVIQNPRYQVTQFGKPVTLSCSQTLNHNVMYWYQQKSSQAPKLLFHYYDKDFNNEADTPDNFQSRRPNTSFCFLDIRSPGLGDTAMYLCATSRDRGLYEQYFGPGTRLTVT.

This clone was detected once. The V and J genes are TRBV28 and TRBJ2-7; 10 positions match TRBD2. From germline, CDR1 is MDHEN and CDR2 SYDVKM. V was clipped by 6 bases and J by 2 bases; unmatched bases: 7. The CDR3 runs to 15 residues. The CDR3 is CASSSSGRAPYEQYF. In DNA, the CDR3 is TGTGCCAGCAGCTCCAGCGGGAGGGCCCCCTACGAGCAGTACTTC.

This clone was counted once. The chain couples TRBV5-1 to TRBJ2-3; no clear D. The CDR3 is made up of 14 amino acids. Trimming cost V 2 bases and J 6 bases, with 13 bases left between them. CDR1 and CDR2 from the germline V gene are SGHRS and YFSETQ. CDR3 protein: CASSFSAAADTQYF. CDR3 DNA sequence: TGCGCCAGCAGCTTTAGTGCTGCCGCCGATACGCAGTATTTT. The full variable domain, completed using reference TRBV5-1 and TRBJ2-3, is KAGVTQTPRYLIKTRGQQVTLSCSPISGHRSVSWYQQTPGQGLQFLFEYFSETQRNKGNFPGRFSGRQFSNSRSEMNVSTLELGDSALYLCASSFSAAADTQYFGPGTRLTVL.

The chain employs TRBV5-4 and TRBJ2-2, with D perhaps matching TRBD2 (6 bases). This CDR3 has 16 amino acids. In germline, CDR1 is SGHNT, CDR2 YYREEE (reference sequence). The V gene lost 0 bases and the J gene lost 6 bases, with 15 bases spanning the gap. The CDR3 DNA reads as TGTGCCAGCAGCTTGGGTCTAGCGAGGAGCGCCGGGGAGCTGTTTTTT. This translates into CASSLGLARSAGELFF.

The chain joins TRBV4-1 to TRBJ2-7; TRBD2 aligns across 11 bases. This CDR3 comprises 19 residues. The ends lost 1 base at V and 5 bases at J; junction bases unmatched: 16. Germline V gene data show CDR1 as MGHRA and CDR2 as YSYEKL. As DNA, the CDR3 is TGCGCCAGCAGCCAAGGTCTAGCGGGAGGCCTTTCCCAGAGAGACGAGCAGTACTTC. Translated, it gives CASSQGLAGGLSQRDEQYF.

The chain recombines TRBV5-1 with TRBJ2-1, with 8 nucleotides matching TRBD2. CDR1 SGHRS and CDR2 YFSETQ come from the germline V gene. The CDR3 has 16 amino acids. V trimming: 5 bases; J trimming: 9 bases; junction bases outside the gene matches: 16. The CDR3, as DNA: TGCGCCAGCAGAGAGACAGCAACGGGACTAGGCGGTGAGCAGTTCTTC. It codes for CASRETATGLGGEQFF.

This chain uses TRBV19 with TRBJ2-5; D might be TRBD1 or TRBD2, each matching 6 bases. The length of the CDR3 is 15 residues. Looked up from germline, CDR1 is LNHDA and CDR2 is SQIVND (reference sequence). Deletions cut 3 bases from V and 4 bases from J, with 15 bases between. The CDR3 DNA is TGTGCCAGTAGTATTAGGAGGGGGAAGGGAGAGACCCAGTACTTC. Its protein product is CASSIRRGKGETQYF.

This sequence joins TRBV7-9 and TRBJ1-3; the match to TRBD1 covers 8 bases. Unmatched junction bases numbered 7, after V lost 5 bases and J lost 1 base. Germline CDR1 and CDR2: SEHNR and FQNEAQ (reference sequence). This CDR3 is 16 amino acids long. The CDR3 bases are TGTGCCAGCAGCATGTCAGACAGGGGTTCTGGAAACACCATATATTTT. Encoded protein: CASSMSDRGSGNTIYF.

This clone has just a few counts. The genes are TRBV28 and TRBJ2-7; D is perhaps TRBD1 (5 bases). Germline CDR1 is MDHEN and CDR2 is SYDVKM. The CDR3 runs to 18 residues. The ends were cut back, 3 bases at V and 3 bases at J, with 24 bases in the middle. The CDR3 DNA reads as TGTGCCAGCAGTTTCCCACGACATTTGGGGCGCAGGAGCTACGAGCAGTACTTC. It yields the protein CASSFPRHLGRRSYEQYF.